This T cell receptor (beta chain) appears in the sequencing data of a study of beta chain features in type 1 diabetes. Regarding the study as a whole: Sampled from patients, naive, central memory and Treg TCRB repertoires appeared more similar than those sampled from healthy donors.

A few counts support this clone. Its cognate antigen is unknown. cDNA synthesis used the whole RNA isolate, giving expressed TCRB sequences. Libraries were prepared by immunoSEQ multiplex PCR; TCRdb keeps only in-frame clonotypes and omits some of them. This table has 110,000 to 150,000 clones, just over 9% appearing once. Losses at the gene ends were 4 bases for V and 4 bases for J; bases not matched to a gene: 12. The CDR3 runs 16 residues. Germline assignment: CDR1 SGHNT and CDR2 YYREEE (reference sequence). The sequencing sample was made of central memory CD4+ T cells from blood. This receptor was taken from a man younger than 35 in good health. The chain employs TRBV5-4 and TRBJ2-7, with 9 positions matching TRBD1. The CDR3 DNA reads as TGTGCCAGCAGCCTGGCCGGGACAGGGAAAACTTACGAGCAGTACTTC. It yields the protein CASSLAGTGKTYEQYF.